These 32 T cell receptor beta chains came from one sample sequenced in a study of blood T cell repertoires in COVID-19. Profiling relied on immunoSEQ multiplex PCR, and the TCRdb table lists in-frame clones only, not all of them. The sample holds about 260,000 clones; 86% are singletons and the top ten take approximately 9%. The sequenced material came from peripheral blood. All receptors derive from a man in his forties with active or convalescent COVID-19.

This sequence joins TRBV7-9 and TRBJ1-1; D gene uncertain. CDR1 and CDR2 (germline): SEHNR, FQNEAQ (reference sequence). The ends were cut back, 2 bases at V and 2 bases at J, with 9 bases in the middle. This CDR3 is built from 14 residues. CDR3 in DNA: TGTGCCAGCAGCTTATCCAACATCAACACTGAAGCTTTCTTT. Residues: CASSLSNINTEAFF. Filled out from reference TRBV7-9 and TRBJ1-1, the complete variable domain reads DTGVSQNPRHKITKRGQNVTFRCDPISEHNRLYWYRQTLGQGPEFLTYFQNEAQLEKSRLLSDRFSAERPKGSFSTLEIQRTEQGDSAMYLCASSLSNINTEAFFGQGTRLTVV.

This chain uses TRBV6-1 with TRBJ1-2; the match to TRBD1 covers 7 bases. Germline-derived CDR1 and CDR2 are MNHNS and SASEGT. V shed 2 bases, J shed 2 bases, and the junction held 8 bases outside the gene matches. This CDR3 spans 16 amino acids. The CDR3 nucleotides read TGTGCCAGCAGTGAATATGTGGGGACAGAAAACTATGGCTACACCTTC. Translating it yields CASSEYVGTENYGYTF.

The chain combines TRBV19 with TRBJ1-1; 8 bases map to TRBD1. CDR1 is LNHDA, CDR2 SQIVND, per germline (reference sequence). Trimming at V came to 7 bases and at J to 2 bases, leaving 9 bases not matched to a gene. The CDR3 contains 15 residues. The CDR3 DNA follows: TGTGCCAGTACCCCGACAGGGGAAAGAAACACTGAAGCTTTCTTT. Protein product: CASTPTGERNTEAFF.

The chain employs TRBV5-1 and TRBJ1-5; no clear D. The CDR3 spans 15 residues. V was trimmed by 4 bases and J by 0 bases, leaving 11 bases between them. From germline, CDR1 is SGHRS and CDR2 YFSETQ. The DNA of the CDR3 is TGCGCCAGCAGCCGGCGGAGGGATAGCAATCAGCCCCAGCATTTT. As protein: CASSRRRDSNQPQHF.

This clone has just one count. The chain recombines TRBV9 with TRBJ1-2; D ambiguous. Germline loops: CDR1 SGDLS, CDR2 YYNGEE. This CDR3 has 13 amino acids. V gave up 0 bases and J gave up 8 bases, with 11 bases separating them. The CDR3 region has the DNA TGTGCCAGCAGCGTAGGGGTGCCGGGAGGCTACACCTTC. This sequence encodes CASSVGVPGGYTF. The full variable domain, rest sourced from reference TRBV9 and TRBJ1-2, is DSGVTQTPKHLITATGQRVTLRCSPRSGDLSVYWYQQSLDQGLQFLIQYYNGEERAKGNILERFSAQQFPDLHSELNLSSLELGDSALYFCASSVGVPGGYTFGSGTRLTVV.

The rearrangement joins TRBV11-3 to TRBJ2-7; no firm D call. Germline CDR1 SGHNT, CDR2 YENEEA. The CDR3 contains 12 residues. Trimming took off 5 bases at V and 3 bases at J, with 8 bases between the two ends. This chain's CDR3 is CASSPGLYEQYF. In nucleotides, the CDR3 is TGTGCCAGCAGCCCTGGGCTCTACGAGCAGTACTTC.

The CDR3 sequence: CASSTDRAGGSEAFF. For the CDR3, the DNA is TGCGCCAGCAGCACGGACAGGGCGGGTGGCTCTGAAGCTTTCTTT. This chain links TRBV5-1 with TRBJ1-1, with 8 positions matching TRBD1. Germline values: CDR1 SGHRS, CDR2 YFSETQ. The J segment lost 6 bases and the V segment lost 4 bases, leaving 11 bases of the junction unmatched. CDR3 length equals 15 residues.

The J gene is TRBJ1-1, the V gene TRBV28; TRBD1 is a possible D gene (6 bases). Per germline, CDR1 MDHEN and CDR2 SYDVKM. Trimming pared 7 bases from V and 7 bases from J, leaving 16 bases between. The CDR3 is made up of 13 amino acids. The CDR3 region is CASTWGGRGEAFF. CDR3 bases: TGTGCCAGCACCTGGGGGGGGCGCGGTGAAGCTTTCTTT.

The rearrangement links TRBV24-1 to TRBJ2-1; no clear D. CDR1 and CDR2 (germline): KGHDR, SFDVKD. Trimming removed 2 bases from V and 4 bases from J, with 5 bases in between. The CDR3 covers 13 residues. The CDR3 loop is CATSDSLYNEQFF. The CDR3 bases are TGTGCCACCAGTGATTCCTTATACAATGAGCAGTTCTTC.

This chain uses TRBV5-8 with TRBJ2-7, with TRBD1 matching over 8 bases. J lost 5 bases, V lost 1 base, and 8 bases had no gene match. CDR1 SGHTS and CDR2 YDEGEE come from the germline V gene. The CDR3 is made up of 15 amino acids. CDR3 residues: CASSLTGGQLDEQYF. The CDR3 nucleotides are TGTGCCAGCAGCTTGACAGGGGGACAGCTCGACGAGCAGTACTTC.

The genes are TRBV9 and TRBJ2-2, with 7 bases lining up with TRBD2. The CDR3 has 18 residues. CDR1 and CDR2 (germline): SGDLS, YYNGEE. The V gene end was trimmed by 4 bases and the J gene end by 5 bases; junction bases not matched to a gene: 17. As DNA, the CDR3 is TGTGCCAGCAGCCCCCCCCTCGGTAGCGGGTGGGAAACCGGGGAGCTGTTTTTT. Protein product: CASSPPLGSGWETGELFF.

This chain joins TRBV5-1 and TRBJ1-2; unclear D gene. Trimming cost V 0 bases and J 6 bases, with 9 bases left between them. The CDR3 runs to 13 residues. CDR1 is SGHRS and CDR2 is YFSETQ in the germline V gene. The CDR3 DNA follows: TGCGCCAGCAGCTTGGAGACACTGAATGGCTACACCTTC. Its protein is CASSLETLNGYTF.

This chain links TRBV6-1 with TRBJ1-5; 8 bases are shared with TRBD1. The CDR3 is 14 residues long. J gave up 7 bases and V 3 bases, and 5 bases lay outside the gene matches. The germline V gene has CDR1 MNHNS and CDR2 SASEGT. CDR3 protein: CASSDPGGWQPQHF. Written as DNA, the CDR3 is TGTGCCAGCAGTGACCCAGGGGGCTGGCAGCCCCAGCATTTT.

The chain combines TRBV4-1 with TRBJ2-1, with D perhaps matching TRBD2 (6 bases). Trimming removed 2 bases from V and 5 bases from J, with 19 bases in between. The CDR3 runs to 17 residues. Germline CDR1 and CDR2: MGHRA and YSYEKL. The CDR3 loop is CASSQRGASVVNNEQFF. CDR3 sequence (DNA): TGCGCCAGCAGCCAACGAGGGGCTAGCGTGGTTAACAATGAGCAGTTCTTC.

The table lists this clone with a count of one. The chain is built from TRBV15 and TRBJ2-3; a possible D gene is TRBD2 (7 bases). V shed 3 bases and J shed 0 bases, with 19 bases lying between them. The CDR3 consists of 18 residues. Germline V gene lookup returns CDR1 LNHNV and CDR2 YYDKDF (reference sequence). The CDR3 DNA sequence: TGTGCCACCAGCAGCGGGATTGGGGGGGACACAAGCACAGATACGCAGTATTTT. Translation: CATSSGIGGDTSTDTQYF.

The chain is built from TRBV4-2 and TRBJ2-1; 9 nucleotides line up with TRBD2. This CDR3 has 15 amino acids. The junction had 3 bases not matched to a gene; V was cut back by 3 bases and J by 3 bases. CDR1 and CDR2 (germline): LGHNA, YNFKEQ. CDR3 amino acids: CASSQARGGYNEQFF. CDR3 bases: TGTGCCAGCAGCCAGGCGCGGGGGGGCTACAATGAGCAGTTCTTC.

The V call is TRBV11-2, the J call TRBJ2-5, with a weak D call TRBD2 (5 bases). CDR1 is SGHAT, CDR2 FQNNGV, per germline. The CDR3 spans 16 residues. The V and J ends lost 0 bases and 2 bases respectively, with 13 bases between them. Written as DNA, the CDR3 is TGTGCCAGCAGCTTAGAGCGGGTAGGGTCGCAAGAGACCCAGTACTTC. Translating it yields CASSLERVGSQETQYF. Full variable domain (rest looked up from reference TRBV11-2 and TRBJ2-5): EAGVAQSPRYKIIEKRQSVAFWCNPISGHATLYWYQQILGQGPKLLIQFQNNGVVDDSQLPKDRFSAERLKGVDSTLKIQPAKLEDSAVYLCASSLERVGSQETQYFGPGTRLLVL.

This sequence joins TRBV4-2 and TRBJ2-3, with 9 bases aligning to TRBD2. CDR1 is LGHNA, CDR2 YNFKEQ, per germline. CDR3 length equals 17 residues. The trim removed 3 bases at V and 8 bases at J, leaving 15 bases unmatched. This chain's CDR3 is CASSQGDWKRGVSTQYF. CDR3 nucleotides: TGTGCCAGCAGCCAGGGGGACTGGAAGCGGGGGGTGAGTACGCAGTATTTT.

The chain carries TRBV9 and TRBJ2-1; a possible D gene is TRBD2 (5 bases). The CDR3 runs 12 residues. Trimming left V 3 bases short and J 7 bases short, with 8 bases between. In germline, CDR1 is SGDLS, CDR2 YYNGEE. CDR3: CASSGRANEQFF. The CDR3 DNA follows: TGTGCCAGCAGCGGGCGGGCGAATGAGCAGTTCTTC. The whole variable domain, remainder taken from reference TRBV9 and TRBJ2-1, is DSGVTQTPKHLITATGQRVTLRCSPRSGDLSVYWYQQSLDQGLQFLIQYYNGEERAKGNILERFSAQQFPDLHSELNLSSLELGDSALYFCASSGRANEQFFGPGTRLTVL.

This CDR3 is CASQGETYEQYF. The CDR3 coding sequence is TGTGCCAGCCAAGGGGAAACCTACGAGCAGTACTTC. The chain has TRBV6-6 and TRBJ2-7; the D gene is possibly TRBD1 (5 bases). The CDR3 extends over 12 amino acids. Per germline, CDR1 MNHNY and CDR2 SVGAGI (reference sequence). Trimming removed 8 bases from V and 2 bases from J, with 10 bases in between.

This chain connects TRBV3-1 (or the pseudogene TRBV3-2) to TRBJ1-5; 9 nucleotides agree with TRBD1. V was pared by 4 bases and J by 5 bases, with 0 bases of the junction left unmatched. The CDR3 contains 13 residues. Germline V CDR1 and CDR2: LGHDT, YNNKEL (reference sequence). In DNA, the CDR3 is TGTGCCAGCAGCCGACAGGGGGATCAGCCCCAGCATTTT. Translated: CASSRQGDQPQHF.

This clone was seen a few times. The chain joins TRBV2 to TRBJ1-6; D gene ambiguous. Looked up from germline, CDR1 is SNHLY and CDR2 is FYNNEI. The CDR3 totals 12 residues. Trimming shortened V by 6 bases and J by 8 bases, and 8 bases separated the two germline ends. The CDR3 DNA reads TGTGCCAGCAGCACGAGAGATTCACCCCTCCACTTT. Translation gives CASSTRDSPLHF.

The rearrangement joins TRBV6-5 to TRBJ2-5; tentatively, D is TRBD2 (5 bases). V lost 5 bases to trimming and J lost 5 bases, with 12 bases between them. The CDR3 contains 13 residues. Germline V gene sequence: CDR1 MNHEY, CDR2 SVGAGI. CDR3 residues: CASSTPGGETQYF. CDR3 in DNA: TGTGCCAGCAGTACCCCCGGCGGGGAGACCCAGTACTTC.

V and J are TRBV27 and TRBJ2-7, with TRBD1 matching over 7 bases. J gave up 0 bases and V 2 bases, and 4 bases lay outside the gene matches. CDR3 length: 15 amino acids. In germline, CDR1 is MNHEY, CDR2 SMNVEV (reference sequence). CDR3 nucleotide sequence: TGTGCCAGCAGTTTAACGTGGACAGGCTCCTACGAGCAGTACTTC. Its protein is CASSLTWTGSYEQYF.

J is TRBJ2-4 and V is TRBV29-1; TRBD2 matches 7 bases. The V and J ends lost 5 bases and 1 base, in that order; junction bases with no gene match: 2. This CDR3 region has 13 residues. Germline values: CDR1 SQVTM, CDR2 ANQGSEA. The CDR3 region is CSVNSGAKNIQYF. CDR3 sequence (DNA): TGCAGCGTTAATAGCGGGGCCAAAAACATTCAGTACTTC. The whole variable domain, filled in from reference TRBV29-1 and TRBJ2-4, reads SAVISQKPSRDICQRGTSLTIQCQVDSQVTMMFWYRQQPGQSLTLIATANQGSEATYESGFVIDKFPISRPNLTFSTLTVSNMSPEDSSIYLCSVNSGAKNIQYFGAGTRLSVL.

This chain uses TRBV4-1 with TRBJ1-2; D remains unclear. CDR1 is MGHRA, CDR2 YSYEKL, per germline. The V end lost 0 bases, the J end lost 0 bases, and 14 bases lay between the germline ends. This CDR3 has 17 residues. CDR3 nucleotides: TGCGCCAGCAGCCAAGATCTGGGCAGTCCTTCTAACTATGGCTACACCTTC. Its translation is CASSQDLGSPSNYGYTF.

This clone showed up just once. This chain uses TRBV7-6 with TRBJ2-1; 8 bases align to TRBD2. Trimming took 5 bases from V and 2 from J; bases not matched to a gene: 5. CDR3 size: 15 residues. The germline V gene encodes CDR1 SGHVS and CDR2 FNYEAQ. The CDR3 coding sequence is TGTGCCAGCAGCCCAACTAGCGGCACCTACAATGAGCAGTTCTTC. Translation: CASSPTSGTYNEQFF.

The table lists this clone with many counts. This rearrangement joins TRBV7-9 to TRBJ2-1; maybe TRBD2 (5 bases). Germline assignment: CDR1 SEHNR and CDR2 FQNEAQ (reference sequence). The V end lost 5 bases, the J end lost 7 bases, and 12 bases lay between the germline ends. The CDR3 totals 13 residues. The CDR3 loop reads CASSPPGWNEQFF. Here the CDR3 DNA reads TGTGCCAGCAGCCCGCCGGGATGGAATGAGCAGTTCTTC.

V is TRBV28 and J is TRBJ2-7; D perhaps matches TRBD1 (6 bases). V was trimmed by 6 bases and J by 7 bases, leaving 16 bases between them. Germline V gene data show CDR1 as MDHEN and CDR2 as SYDVKM. The CDR3 runs 13 residues. CDR3 sequence: CASSPGTGREQYF. The CDR3 nucleotides are TGTGCCAGCAGCCCCGGAACAGGGCGGGAGCAGTACTTC.

The V and J genes are TRBV19 and TRBJ1-2; D gene uncertain. The CDR3 is made up of 13 amino acids. Germline V gives CDR1 LNHDA, CDR2 SQIVND (reference sequence). The V end was cut by 10 bases, the J end by 9 bases, with 21 bases between. The CDR3 region has the DNA TGTGCCACCTCTAATTGGTCCCCGACACGCTACACCTTC. The encoded protein is CATSNWSPTRYTF.

This clone was recorded once. The V and J genes are TRBV3-1 (or the pseudogene TRBV3-2) and TRBJ1-5; no definite D call. V was shortened by 0 bases and J by 1 base, with 4 bases between the two germline ends. The CDR3 spans 14 residues. The germline V gene has CDR1 LGHDT and CDR2 YNNKEL (reference sequence). The CDR3 sequence is CASSQETSNQPQHF. CDR3 DNA sequence: TGTGCCAGCAGCCAAGAGACAAGCAATCAGCCCCAGCATTTT.

This chain joins TRBV30 and TRBJ1-5, with 9 bases aligning to TRBD1. J was trimmed by 7 bases and V by 5 bases; bases with no gene match: 9. This CDR3 contains 14 residues. Germline V gene lookup returns CDR1 GTSNPN and CDR2 SVGIG (reference sequence). The CDR3 is CAWDQQGAGQPQHF. CDR3 nucleotide sequence: TGTGCCTGGGATCAACAGGGGGCCGGGCAGCCCCAGCATTTT. Using reference TRBV30 and TRBJ1-5 for the parts outside the CDR3, the full variable domain is SQTIHQWPATLVQPVGSPLSLECTVEGTSNPNLYWYRQAAGRGLQLLFYSVGIGQISSEVPQNLSASRPQDRQFILSSKKLLLSDSGFYLCAWDQQGAGQPQHFGDGTRLSIL.